Below, one T cell receptor (beta chain) is given with its context. Trimming left V 5 bases short and J 3 bases short, with 14 bases between. The CDR3 spans 15 residues. Germline V lookup: CDR1 MGHRA, CDR2 YSYEKL. This entry comes from a study of cytomegalovirus exposure and HLA in healthy donors. Clones were read by immunoSEQ multiplex PCR, and TCRdb kept only the in-frame ones, dropping some. Counted here are roughly 67,000 clones, roughly nine tenths occurring once; the ten biggest clones make up about 3%. The rearrangement joins TRBV4-1 to TRBJ1-5; no firm D call. This sequence originates from a man in his late teens or twenties in good health and CMV-seronegative. Sequencing was performed on PBMCs. The CDR3 reads CASSARPQDNQPQHF. In DNA form, the CDR3 reads TGCGCCAGCAGCGCGCGCCCGCAGGACAATCAGCCCCAGCATTTT.